Below, one T cell receptor (beta chain) is given with its context. J gave up 4 bases and V 7 bases, and 4 bases lay outside the gene matches. The CDR3 has 12 residues. Germline assignment: CDR1 MNHEY and CDR2 SVGAGI. This entry is derived from a study of blood T cell repertoires in COVID-19. Looking at the study overall: From T cells, B-cell-depleted T cells, or PBMCs came the material, which was cDNA or gDNA.

Produced via immunoSEQ multiplex PCR; TCRdb's table is partial and in-frame only. The sample yields approximately 210,000 clones, 82% seen once. Resolution of symptoms, clearance, or two negative PCRs was present in recovered Cohort 3 donors. Sequenced input: PBMCs or T cells enriched from blood (not recorded which). This clonotype was obtained from a woman aged 60-70 years who had recovered from COVID-19. The chain links TRBV6-5 to TRBJ2-7; TRBD1 aligns across 7 bases. Here the CDR3 DNA reads TGTGCCAGCACGGGCAGGGGGTACGAGCAGTACTTC. This gives the protein CASTGRGYEQYF.